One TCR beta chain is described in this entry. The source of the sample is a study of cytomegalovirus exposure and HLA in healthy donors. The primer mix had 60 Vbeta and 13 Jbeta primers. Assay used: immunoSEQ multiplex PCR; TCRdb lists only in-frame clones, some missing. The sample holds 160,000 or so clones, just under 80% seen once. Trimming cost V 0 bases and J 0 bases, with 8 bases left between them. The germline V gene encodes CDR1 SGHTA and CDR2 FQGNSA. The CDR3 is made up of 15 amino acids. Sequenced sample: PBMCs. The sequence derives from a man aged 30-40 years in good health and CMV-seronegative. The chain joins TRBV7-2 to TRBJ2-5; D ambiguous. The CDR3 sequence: CASSLAPGYQETQYF. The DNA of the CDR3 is TGTGCCAGCAGCTTAGCGCCCGGGTACCAAGAGACCCAGTACTTC.